Below are 20 T cell receptor beta chains sequenced from a single sample in a study of CD8 T cells in Susac syndrome. When the RNA was reverse transcribed, random hexamers were used with an input of roughly 0.45 to 1 ug. TCRdb used MiXCR to reprocess the immunoSEQ multiplex PCR reads, holding one entry per CDR3 protein. Here the sample spans 350,000 to 550,000 distinct CDR3 sequences, 85% to 90% being singletons. Source material: CD8+ T cells from PBMCs. The receptor source for this set is a human donor with multiple sclerosis.

The chain employs TRBV13 and TRBJ1-1; D possibly corresponds to TRBD1 (5 bases). Trimming pared 4 bases from V and 0 bases from J, leaving 9 bases between. The CDR3 consists of 14 residues. Germline CDR1 and CDR2: PRHDT and FYEKMQ (reference sequence). CDR3 region: CASSWGLLNTEAFF. CDR3 sequence (DNA): TGTGCCAGCAGCTGGGGACTCCTGAACACTGAAGCTTTCTTT.

This chain uses TRBV6-1 with TRBJ2-1, with 8 bases fitting TRBD1. After removal of 5 bases from V and 1 base from J, the junction contained 4 bases not matched to a gene. The CDR3 spans 15 residues. Germline loops: CDR1 MNHNS, CDR2 SASEGT. The CDR3 reads CASSSTGGSYNEQFF. As DNA, the CDR3 is TGTGCCAGCAGTAGTACAGGGGGGTCCTACAATGAGCAGTTCTTC.

This sequence joins TRBV19 and TRBJ2-2; TRBD1 agrees at 9 bases. Trimming removed 5 bases from V and 5 bases from J; junction bases left unmatched: 12. Germline V gene sequence: CDR1 LNHDA, CDR2 SQIVND (reference sequence). This CDR3 is 17 amino acids long. The CDR3 protein is CASSRPPGTGKTGELFF. Here the CDR3 DNA reads TGTGCCAGTAGTCGCCCCCCCGGGACAGGGAAAACCGGGGAGCTGTTTTTT.

The CDR3 nucleotides read TGCAGTGCTAGCGTCGTGATCCCTACTAGCGGCTACACAGATACGCAGTATTTT. It translates to CSASVVIPTSGYTDTQYF. This chain connects TRBV20-1 to TRBJ2-3; TRBD2 matches at 8 bases. After removal of 3 bases from V and 2 bases from J, the junction contained 16 bases not matched to a gene. This CDR3 is built from 18 residues. The germline V gene has CDR1 DFQATT and CDR2 SNEGSKA (reference sequence).

This sequence joins TRBV5-1 and TRBJ1-1; 9 bases map to TRBD1. The germline V gene has CDR1 SGHRS and CDR2 YFSETQ. The trim removed 4 bases at V and 3 bases at J, leaving 7 bases unmatched. The CDR3 runs to 15 residues. The CDR3 DNA reads as TGCGCCAGCAGCGAGAACAGGGGGCGGCACACTGAAGCTTTCTTT. Amino acids: CASSENRGRHTEAFF.

V usage is TRBV30 and J usage is TRBJ1-1; D not resolved. V was cut by 2 bases and J by 1 base, with 8 bases left in between. The CDR3 length is 13 residues. Per germline, CDR1 GTSNPN and CDR2 SVGIG (reference sequence). The CDR3 spells CAWSWVGNTEAFF. DNA of the CDR3: TGTGCCTGGAGTTGGGTAGGGAACACTGAAGCTTTCTTT.

The table lists this clonotype with a few counts. V is TRBV6-1 and J is TRBJ2-3; TRBD2 is a possible D gene (6 bases). V lost 6 bases and J lost 3, with 19 bases in between. Per the germline V gene, CDR1 is MNHNS and CDR2 is SASEGT. This CDR3 has 16 amino acids. In DNA form, the CDR3 reads TGTGCCAGCAGGCCGTTAGCGGAGTCCTTTACAGATACGCAGTATTTT. Amino acid sequence: CASRPLAESFTDTQYF.

CDR3 sequence: CASSLLDLNYGYTF. CDR3 sequence (DNA): TGCGCCAGCAGCCTCCTGGACTTAAACTATGGCTACACCTTC. V and J are TRBV5-1 and TRBJ1-2; no clear D gene. The germline V and J ends were trimmed by 4 bases and 2 bases, with 12 bases remaining between them. Germline values: CDR1 SGHRS, CDR2 YFSETQ. This CDR3 region has 14 residues.

This rearrangement joins TRBV7-9 to TRBJ2-7; D is unresolved. The CDR3 is 13 amino acids. CDR1 SEHNR and CDR2 FQNEAQ come from the germline V gene (reference sequence). V lost 1 base and J 6 bases, leaving 10 bases between the germline ends. The CDR3 spells CASSLVRQSEQYF. Here the CDR3 DNA reads TGTGCCAGCAGCTTAGTTCGCCAGTCCGAGCAGTACTTC.

The chain links TRBV28 to TRBJ2-2, with unresolved D. Trimming left V 0 bases short and J 1 base short, with 15 bases between. This CDR3 has 18 amino acids. Germline CDR1 and CDR2: MDHEN and SYDVKM. The CDR3 DNA follows: TGTGCCAGCAGTTTATGGCCCCCGGCGGAAAAGAACACCGGGGAGCTGTTTTTT. It translates to CASSLWPPAEKNTGELFF.

The genes are TRBV19 and TRBJ1-1, with D tentatively TRBD1 (5 bases). The CDR3 is 12 residues long. Trimming removed 3 bases at V and 5 bases at J, with 7 bases between. The germline V gene has CDR1 LNHDA and CDR2 SQIVND (reference sequence). The CDR3 DNA is TGTGCCAGTAGTATGGGGGGGACTGAAGCTTTCTTT. It specifies CASSMGGTEAFF.

V is TRBV19 and J is TRBJ1-1; the D gene is possibly TRBD1 (6 bases). Germline V CDR1 and CDR2: LNHDA, SQIVND (reference sequence). Trimming shortened V by 5 bases and J by 0 bases, and 13 bases separated the two germline ends. The CDR3 consists of 15 residues. CDR3 amino acids: CASSALTGMNTEAFF. The CDR3 coding sequence is TGTGCCAGTAGTGCCCTCACAGGGATGAACACTGAAGCTTTCTTT.

This clonotype was detected a few times. The V gene is TRBV6-5, the J gene TRBJ2-1; TRBD1 matches 7 bases. CDR1 MNHEY and CDR2 SVGAGI come from the germline V gene. The length of the CDR3 is 14 residues. J was trimmed by 9 bases and V by 5 bases; bases with no gene match: 10. This CDR3 reads CASSRTGEVTEQFF. The CDR3 nucleotides read TGTGCCAGCAGTAGGACAGGTGAGGTAACTGAGCAGTTCTTC.

The chain recombines TRBV7-9 with TRBJ1-2; no firm D call. The V end was cut by 1 base, the J end by 0 bases, with 9 bases between. The germline CDR1 and CDR2 sequences are SEHNR and FQNEAQ (reference sequence). This CDR3 has 15 amino acids. CDR3 region: CASSLDLQANYGYTF. The CDR3 DNA is TGTGCCAGCAGCTTAGATCTGCAAGCTAACTATGGCTACACCTTC.

V is TRBV7-9 and J is TRBJ1-2; tentatively, D is TRBD1 (5 bases). V gave up 4 bases and J gave up 5 bases, with 17 bases separating them. The CDR3 spans 15 residues. Germline V CDR1 and CDR2: SEHNR, FQNEAQ (reference sequence). The CDR3, as DNA: TGTGCCAGCAGCTCCCCTGGACAAATCTATTATGGCTACACCTTC. It yields the protein CASSSPGQIYYGYTF.

This rearrangement joins TRBV11-2 to TRBJ2-7; 11 bases are a match to TRBD2. CDR1 is SGHAT, CDR2 FQNNGV, per germline. CDR3 length: 14 residues. V lost 5 bases, J lost 2 bases, and 2 bases stayed unmatched. Here the CDR3 reads CASSASGGPYEQYF. DNA of the CDR3: TGTGCCAGCAGCGCTAGCGGGGGGCCCTACGAGCAGTACTTC.

V is TRBV29-1 and J is TRBJ2-2; D unclear. The germline V gene encodes CDR1 SQVTM and CDR2 ANQGSEA. The V end was cut by 7 bases, the J end by 4 bases, with 4 bases between. The CDR3 consists of 10 residues. The CDR3 loop is CSAFTGELFF. The CDR3 nucleotides are TGCAGCGCATTCACCGGGGAGCTGTTTTTT.

The DNA of the CDR3 is TGCAGCGTTGAAGATCGGGGACTAGCGGGGGAAACCTCCTACGAGCAGTACTTC. This gives the protein CSVEDRGLAGETSYEQYF. The V and J genes are TRBV29-1 and TRBJ2-7, with 14 bases fitting TRBD2. This CDR3 comprises 18 residues. V lost 0 bases, J lost 0 bases, and 7 bases stayed unmatched. CDR1 SQVTM and CDR2 ANQGSEA come from the germline V gene.

In its sample, this clonotype was seen once. The genes are TRBV27 and TRBJ2-1; D unresolved. The V gene lost 2 bases and the J gene lost 4 bases, with 18 bases spanning the gap. CDR1 is MNHEY, CDR2 SMNVEV, per germline (reference sequence). The CDR3 contains 17 residues. CDR3: CASSLLWPRPRYNEQFF. The CDR3 DNA reads TGTGCCAGCAGTTTACTGTGGCCCCGGCCCCGTTACAATGAGCAGTTCTTC.

The V call is TRBV30, the J call TRBJ2-7, with 10 bases identical to TRBD2. V dropped 3 bases and J dropped 2; count of bases not matched to a gene: 7. From germline, CDR1 is GTSNPN and CDR2 SVGIG (reference sequence). This CDR3 has 15 amino acids. The CDR3 DNA sequence: TGTGCCTGGAGGGGGGGGACTAGCGCGACCTACGAGCAGTACTTC. It specifies CAWRGGTSATYEQYF.